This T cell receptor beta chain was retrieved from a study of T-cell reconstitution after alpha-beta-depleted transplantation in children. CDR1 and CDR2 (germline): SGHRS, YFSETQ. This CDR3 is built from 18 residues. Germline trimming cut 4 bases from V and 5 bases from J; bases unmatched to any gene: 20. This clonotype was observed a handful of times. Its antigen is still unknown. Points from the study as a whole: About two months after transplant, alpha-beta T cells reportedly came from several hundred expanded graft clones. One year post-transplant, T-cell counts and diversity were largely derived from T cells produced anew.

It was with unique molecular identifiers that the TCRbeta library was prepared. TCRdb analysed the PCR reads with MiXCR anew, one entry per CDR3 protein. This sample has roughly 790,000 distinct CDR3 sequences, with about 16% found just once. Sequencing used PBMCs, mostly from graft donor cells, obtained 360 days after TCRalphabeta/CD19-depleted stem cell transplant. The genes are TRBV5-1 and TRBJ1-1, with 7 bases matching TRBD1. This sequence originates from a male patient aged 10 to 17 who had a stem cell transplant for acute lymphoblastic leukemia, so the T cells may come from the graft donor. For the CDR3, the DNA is TGCGCCAGCAGCACCCGACAGGGTGCGGAAAGGATAGGGACTGAAGCTTTCTTT. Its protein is CASSTRQGAERIGTEAFF.